The 25 T cell receptor beta chains listed next were all sequenced from one sample in a study of blood T cell repertoires in COVID-19. TCRdb's copy holds only in-frame clones and misses some; the assay was immunoSEQ multiplex PCR. The repertoire holds roughly 250,000 clones, with 83% as singletons. Sequencing input: peripheral blood. The receptors were gathered from a woman aged 45-60 years with acute or convalescent COVID-19.

The genes are TRBV4-2 and TRBJ2-7; tentatively, D is TRBD1 (5 bases). Germline CDR1 and CDR2: LGHNA and YNFKEQ. The CDR3 is made up of 16 amino acids. Trimming shortened V by 0 bases and J by 7 bases, and 19 bases separated the two germline ends. This CDR3 reads CASSQEYGQGLWEQYF. The CDR3 DNA reads as TGTGCCAGCAGCCAAGAATATGGCCAGGGCCTTTGGGAGCAGTACTTC.

The chain couples TRBV11-3 to TRBJ2-1; 9 nucleotides line up with TRBD1. Germline V gene sequence: CDR1 SGHNT, CDR2 YENEEA. The junction had 10 bases not matched to a gene; V was cut back by 5 bases and J by 8 bases. The CDR3 runs 15 residues. The CDR3: CASSGSGTGFHEQFF. The CDR3 bases are TGTGCCAGCAGCGGATCCGGGACAGGGTTTCATGAGCAGTTCTTC. Full variable domain (rest looked up from reference TRBV11-3 and TRBJ2-1): EAGVVQSPRYKIIEKKQPVAFWCNPISGHNTLYWYLQNLGQGPELLIRYENEEAVDDSQLPKDRFSAERLKGVDSTLKIQPAELGDSAVYLCASSGSGTGFHEQFFGPGTRLTVL.

This chain joins TRBV5-4 and TRBJ1-6; TRBD1 aligns across 9 bases. This CDR3 is built from 15 residues. The junction had 5 bases not matched to a gene; V was cut back by 0 bases and J by 10 bases. Germline values: CDR1 SGHNT, CDR2 YYREEE (reference sequence). For the CDR3, the DNA is TGTGCCAGCAGCTTGGGGGACAGGGAAAGGTCACCCCTCCACTTT. It codes for CASSLGDRERSPLHF. Full variable domain (missing parts from reference TRBV5-4 and TRBJ1-6): ETGVTQSPTHLIKTRGQQVTLRCSSQSGHNTVSWYQQALGQGPQFIFQYYREEENGRGNFPPRFSGLQFPNYSSELNVNALELDDSALYLCASSLGDRERSPLHFGNGTRLTVT.

The J gene is TRBJ1-2, the V gene TRBV12-2; the DNA was not compared with TRBD1, the D call given in the table. TRBV12-2 is annotated as a pseudogene. This CDR3 is 16 amino acids long. The CDR3 sequence is CASRLGTRVGCYGYTF. DNA for the CDR3: TGTGCAAGTCGCTTAGGGACACGTGTGGGGTGCTATGGCTACACCTTC.

This chain uses TRBV9 with TRBJ2-5, with 7 nucleotides matching TRBD1. The ends lost 0 bases at V and 4 bases at J; junction bases unmatched: 6. From germline, CDR1 is SGDLS and CDR2 YYNGEE. This CDR3 is built from 15 residues. The CDR3 is CASSVGTGVGETQYF. In DNA, the CDR3 is TGTGCCAGCAGCGTAGGTACAGGGGTGGGAGAGACCCAGTACTTC. The complete variable domain, with remaining parts taken from reference TRBV9 and TRBJ2-5, reads DSGVTQTPKHLITATGQRVTLRCSPRSGDLSVYWYQQSLDQGLQFLIQYYNGEERAKGNILERFSAQQFPDLHSELNLSSLELGDSALYFCASSVGTGVGETQYFGPGTRLLVL.

This chain links TRBV7-9 with TRBJ2-7; 7 bases align to TRBD2. Per germline, CDR1 SEHNR and CDR2 FQNEAQ (reference sequence). The trim removed 7 bases at V and 3 bases at J, leaving 9 bases unmatched. The CDR3 consists of 14 residues. CDR3 coding DNA: TGTGCCAGCACCAACTCTCCGGGAGGCTACGAGCAGTACTTC. This gives the protein CASTNSPGGYEQYF. The full variable domain, completed using reference TRBV7-9 and TRBJ2-7, is DTGVSQNPRHKITKRGQNVTFRCDPISEHNRLYWYRQTLGQGPEFLTYFQNEAQLEKSRLLSDRFSAERPKGSFSTLEIQRTEQGDSAMYLCASTNSPGGYEQYFGPGTRLTVT.

Regarding this clone: Other DNA sequences from this sample encode an identical CDR3 as well. The rearrangement joins TRBV5-1 to TRBJ2-2; 13 bases fit TRBD2. Germline CDR1 SGHRS, CDR2 YFSETQ. With 3 bases clipped from V and 5 bases from J, the junction kept 4 bases outside the gene matches. This CDR3 is 16 amino acids long. The CDR3 is CASSSLAGGNTGELFF. The CDR3 region has the DNA TGCGCCAGCAGCTCACTAGCGGGAGGGAATACCGGGGAGCTGTTTTTT.

The CDR3 bases are TGTGCCAGCAGCCCCTCGCTGGGGCATCAGCCCCAGCATTTT. The encoded protein is CASSPSLGHQPQHF. V usage is TRBV28 and J usage is TRBJ1-5, with TRBD1 as a possible D gene (5 bases). CDR1 is MDHEN and CDR2 is SYDVKM in the germline V gene. V lost 6 bases and J 5 bases, leaving 14 bases between the germline ends. This CDR3 has 14 amino acids.

This chain uses TRBV5-5 with TRBJ1-1, with 7 bases lining up with TRBD1. The CDR3 runs to 15 residues. The V gene's germline CDR1 is SGHKS and CDR2 YYEKEE (reference sequence). Unmatched junction bases numbered 13, after V lost 4 bases and J lost 7 bases. The CDR3 region has the DNA TGTGCCAGCAGCGATGGAAGAGGGGGCTTCATTGAAGCTTTCTTT. Translating it yields CASSDGRGGFIEAFF.

V usage is TRBV6-1 and J usage is TRBJ2-2; TRBD2 might be the D (5 bases). This CDR3 region has 12 residues. Germline V gene lookup returns CDR1 MNHNS and CDR2 SASEGT. The V and J ends lost 6 bases and 11 bases respectively, with 13 bases between them. The CDR3 loop is CASSPPGVELFF. The CDR3 region has the DNA TGTGCCAGCAGCCCCCCCGGGGTAGAGCTGTTTTTT.

The rearrangement joins TRBV3-1 (or the pseudogene TRBV3-2) to TRBJ2-1; 15 nucleotides line up with TRBD2. The CDR3 contains 17 residues. CDR1 LGHDT and CDR2 YNNKEL come from the germline V gene (reference sequence). J was trimmed by 7 bases and V by 0 bases; bases with no gene match: 4. The CDR3: CASSQDVGLAGGNEQFF. The DNA for the CDR3 is TGTGCCAGCAGCCAAGATGTCGGACTAGCGGGGGGGAATGAGCAGTTCTTC.

In its sample, this clone was seen a few times. The chain has TRBV28 and TRBJ1-1, with D possibly TRBD1 on 6 matching bases. The CDR3 loop spans 16 amino acids. Trimming left V 3 bases short and J 1 base short, with 15 bases between. Germline CDR1 and CDR2: MDHEN and SYDVKM. For the CDR3, the DNA is TGTGCCAGCAGTTTCAGGGGCGACATATGGAACACTGAAGCTTTCTTT. It is translated as CASSFRGDIWNTEAFF.

The J gene is TRBJ1-3, the V gene TRBV19; TRBD1 is a possible D gene (6 bases). This CDR3 has 16 residues. Germline values: CDR1 LNHDA, CDR2 SQIVND (reference sequence). V was cut by 9 bases and J by 0 bases, with 18 bases left in between. The CDR3 DNA reads as TGTGCCAGCCACACCTTAAGGACAGACTCTGGAAACACCATATATTTT. Amino acids: CASHTLRTDSGNTIYF.

The chain recombines TRBV12-3 or TRBV12-4 with TRBJ1-1; possibly TRBD1 for D (5 bases). This CDR3 is 11 amino acids long. V lost 3 bases to trimming and J lost 11 bases, with 10 bases between them. The CDR3 DNA reads as TGTGCCAGCAGTTTTGGGGCCGGGGCTTTCTTT. Translating gives CASSFGAGAFF.

This chain connects TRBV20-1 to TRBJ2-5, with D possibly TRBD1 on 6 matching bases. V lost 3 bases, J lost 4 bases, and 15 bases lay in between. The germline V gene encodes CDR1 DFQATT and CDR2 SNEGSKA (reference sequence). The CDR3 covers 14 residues. The CDR3 spells CSASFPLQGETQYF. CDR3 DNA: TGCAGTGCTAGTTTCCCCTTACAGGGAGAGACCCAGTACTTC.

The chain uses TRBV10-3 and TRBJ2-7, with 10 nucleotides matching TRBD2. Germline V gives CDR1 ENHRY, CDR2 SYGVKD. V lost 0 bases and J lost 11; bases outside the gene matches: 7. CDR3 size: 14 residues. For the CDR3, the DNA is TGTGCCATCAGTGAGTCCCTAGCGGGAGAATCTGAGTACTTC. Translated, it gives CAISESLAGESEYF.

The J gene is TRBJ2-2, the V gene TRBV30, with TRBD1 matching over 7 bases. This CDR3 comprises 15 residues. The junction had 13 bases not matched to a gene; V was cut back by 6 bases and J by 6 bases. Germline loops: CDR1 GTSNPN, CDR2 SVGIG (reference sequence). As DNA, the CDR3 is TGTGCCTGCCCAGCAAGACAGGGTTTGGCCGGGGAGCTGTTTTTT. It translates to CACPARQGLAGELFF.

The table lists this clone with a count of one. This same CDR3 is encoded by further DNA sequences in the sample. CDR3 sequence (DNA): TGCGCCAGCAGCTTGGGACAGGGGACCGGGGAGCTGTTTTTT. Translated: CASSLGQGTGELFF. The chain uses TRBV5-1 and TRBJ2-2, with 8 bases lining up with TRBD1. V dropped 0 bases and J dropped 5; count of bases not matched to a gene: 0. This CDR3 has 14 amino acids. CDR1 and CDR2 from the germline V gene are SGHRS and YFSETQ.

This rearrangement joins TRBV28 to TRBJ1-2, with 7 bases lining up with TRBD1. The germline V gene encodes CDR1 MDHEN and CDR2 SYDVKM. V shed 8 bases, J shed 8 bases, and the junction held 11 bases outside the gene matches. The CDR3 is 13 amino acids. The CDR3 nucleotides read TGTGCCAGCGGTAGCGGACAGGTCTCCGGCTACACCTTC. Translation gives CASGSGQVSGYTF.

This rearrangement joins TRBV3-1 (or the pseudogene TRBV3-2) to TRBJ2-2; the match to TRBD2 covers 11 bases. This CDR3 spans 16 amino acids. From germline, CDR1 is LGHDT and CDR2 YNNKEL (reference sequence). With V trimmed by 4 bases and J by 6 bases, 7 bases remained unmatched. The chain's CDR3 is CASSRNSGGASGELFF. Here the CDR3 DNA reads TGTGCCAGCAGCCGGAATAGCGGGGGGGCGTCCGGGGAGCTGTTTTTT.

This rearrangement joins TRBV19 to TRBJ2-5; TRBD2 agrees at 14 bases. V was pared by 4 bases and J by 0 bases, with 4 bases of the junction left unmatched. Germline loops: CDR1 LNHDA, CDR2 SQIVND (reference sequence). The CDR3 spans 17 residues. The CDR3: CASSTGLAGVNQETQYF. CDR3 DNA sequence: TGTGCCAGTAGTACGGGACTAGCGGGGGTTAACCAAGAGACCCAGTACTTC.

The chain links TRBV27 to TRBJ2-7, with 9 bases identical to TRBD2. CDR1 is MNHEY, CDR2 SMNVEV, per germline (reference sequence). The CDR3 spans 16 residues. J lost 2 bases, V lost 5 bases, and 10 bases had no gene match. The CDR3 DNA sequence: TGTGCCAGCAGTCCACCTACGGCGGGAGGGACCTACGAGCAGTACTTC. Residues: CASSPPTAGGTYEQYF.

This sequence joins TRBV7-8 and TRBJ1-6; TRBD1 is a possible D gene (5 bases). The CDR3 contains 15 residues. CDR1 is SGHVS, CDR2 FQNEAQ, per germline. V gave up 2 bases and J gave up 6 bases, with 11 bases separating them. CDR3 DNA: TGTGCCAGCAGCTTACTTGCCAGGGCTAATTCACCCCTCCACTTT. Amino acids: CASSLLARANSPLHF. Full variable domain (rest looked up from reference TRBV7-8 and TRBJ1-6): GAGVSQSPRYKVAKRGQDVALRCDPISGHVSLFWYQQALGQGPEFLTYFQNEAQLDKSGLPSDRFFAERPEGSVSTLKIQRTQQEDSAVYLCASSLLARANSPLHFGNGTRLTVT.

The V and J genes are TRBV7-2 and TRBJ2-5, with 7 nucleotides matching TRBD1. Germline CDR1 and CDR2: SGHTA and FQGNSA. This CDR3 is built from 15 residues. Trimming cost V 1 base and J 3 bases; bases outside gene matches: 5. The CDR3 is CASSLDSRGKETQYF. CDR3 DNA: TGTGCCAGCAGCTTAGATTCCAGGGGGAAAGAGACCCAGTACTTC.

The chain combines TRBV2 with TRBJ2-1; tentative D call: TRBD2 (5 bases). The germline V gene encodes CDR1 SNHLY and CDR2 FYNNEI. The V end was cut by 3 bases, the J end by 4 bases, with 16 bases between. The CDR3 has 16 amino acids. CDR3 coding DNA: TGTGCCAGCAGTGATGGTGGCCCGAGGGATTACAATGAGCAGTTCTTC. Amino acids: CASSDGGPRDYNEQFF.